Each of the 14 T cell receptor beta chains below was sequenced from the same sample in a study of CD8+CD57+ T cells in acquired aplastic anemia. Genomic DNA, the template, was used for profiling of the TCR beta VDJ and CDR3. TCRdb reanalysed the reads using MiXCR and keeps one entry per CDR3 protein. The repertoire holds 95,000 to 120,000 distinct CDR3 sequences, roughly 51% seen once, with around a third in the top ten. Sequences were obtained from sorted CD4+, CD8+, or CD8+CD57+ T cells (not recorded which) from PBMCs. The source of these receptors is a human donor in good health, serving as a control.

The genes are TRBV7-8 and TRBJ2-7, with 11 bases lining up with TRBD1. The trim removed 4 bases at V and 4 bases at J, leaving 6 bases unmatched. Germline CDR1 reads SGHVS; CDR2 reads FQNEAQ. The CDR3 runs 15 residues. The CDR3 region has the DNA TGTGCCAGCAGCTCCCCGGACAGGGGGCGGTACGAGCAGTACTTC. Translated: CASSSPDRGRYEQYF.

J is TRBJ2-7 and V is TRBV25-1, with no clear D. Trimming left V 3 bases short and J 0 bases short, with 6 bases between. Germline CDR1 MGHDK, CDR2 SYGVNS. The CDR3 loop spans 13 amino acids. The CDR3 loop reads CASSDTPSYEQYF. In DNA, the CDR3 is TGTGCCAGCAGTGACACCCCCTCCTACGAGCAGTACTTC.

This clonotype appeared once. This chain joins TRBV12-3 or TRBV12-4 and TRBJ1-1; 7 nucleotides match TRBD1. V trimming: 8 bases; J trimming: 4 bases; junction bases outside the gene matches: 7. The CDR3 has 13 amino acids. CDR3 protein: CASRDRESTEAFF. The DNA of the CDR3 is TGTGCCAGCCGCGACAGGGAGTCCACTGAAGCTTTCTTT.

V usage is TRBV19 and J usage is TRBJ1-1, with D hard to call. The ends were cut back, 10 bases at V and 11 bases at J, with 17 bases in the middle. This CDR3 is 11 amino acids long. Germline V lookup: CDR1 LNHDA, CDR2 SQIVND (reference sequence). This chain's CDR3 is CATLGGSSAFF. CDR3 sequence (DNA): TGTGCCACCCTCGGAGGATCTTCGGCTTTCTTT.

CDR3 protein: CASSLAGGSDTQYF. For the CDR3, the DNA is TGTGCCAGCAGCTTAGCGGGAGGGTCAGATACGCAGTATTTT. The V call is TRBV7-2, the J call TRBJ2-3, with 7 positions matching TRBD2. Germline CDR1 reads SGHTA; CDR2 reads FQGNSA. The trim removed 0 bases at V and 4 bases at J, leaving 1 base unmatched. The CDR3 sequence is 14 residues long.

This clonotype came up many times. V is TRBV6-4 and J is TRBJ2-1; TRBD1 aligns across 7 bases. This CDR3 has 15 amino acids. J gave up 2 bases and V 5 bases, and 6 bases lay outside the gene matches. The germline gives CDR1 MRHNA, CDR2 SNTAGT. CDR3 DNA: TGTGCCAGCAGTCCCGGGACAGCAACCTACAATGAGCAGTTCTTC. Translating gives CASSPGTATYNEQFF.

The CDR3 region has the DNA TGTGCCATCAGTGAGTCGAGAGGGACTAGCTCTTACTACAATGAGCAGTTCTTC. Translation: CAISESRGTSSYYNEQFF. The chain has TRBV10-3 and TRBJ2-1, with 9 nucleotides matching TRBD2. Germline V gene sequence: CDR1 ENHRY, CDR2 SYGVKD. Trimming took 0 bases from V and 3 from J; bases not matched to a gene: 9. The length of the CDR3 is 18 residues.

Comment on this clonotype: One base away lies a much larger clone, so this may be a sequencing read error. The rearrangement uses TRBV5-6 and TRBJ2-1, with 10 bases aligning to TRBD2. This CDR3 region has 17 residues. Germline loops: CDR1 SGHDT, CDR2 YYEEEE. The V gene end was trimmed by 0 bases and the J gene end by 5 bases; junction bases not matched to a gene: 8. In DNA, the CDR3 is TGTGCCAGCAGCTTGGGCCTAGCGGGGGCGGGGGACAATGAGCAGTTCTTC. Translated: CASSLGLAGAGDNEQFF. The full variable domain, completed using reference TRBV5-6 and TRBJ2-1, is DAGVTQSPTHLIKTRGQQVTLRCSPKSGHDTVSWYQQALGQGPQFIFQYYEEEERQRGNFPDRFSGHQFPNYSSELNVNALLLGDSALYLCASSLGLAGAGDNEQFFGPGTRLTVL.

The chain recombines TRBV12-3 or TRBV12-4 with TRBJ2-5; no clear D. CDR3 length: 13 residues. V dropped 6 bases and J dropped 5 bases, with 13 bases sitting between them. For the CDR3, the DNA is TGTGCCAGCAGATCCTCCTCGGTTGAGACCCAGTACTTC. Translating gives CASRSSSVETQYF.

The chain links TRBV7-2 to TRBJ2-2; D is unclear. The CDR3 runs to 13 residues. The germline V gene has CDR1 SGHTA and CDR2 FQGNSA. The V end lost 6 bases, the J end lost 4 bases, and 9 bases lay between the germline ends. This CDR3 reads CASRPQATGELFF. CDR3 coding DNA: TGTGCCAGCAGACCCCAAGCCACCGGGGAGCTGTTTTTT. Filled out from reference TRBV7-2 and TRBJ2-2, the complete variable domain reads GAGVSQSPSNKVTEKGKDVELRCDPISGHTALYWYRQSLGQGLEFLIYFQGNSAPDKSGLPSDRFSAERTGGSVSTLTIQRTQQEDSAVYLCASRPQATGELFFGEGSRLTVL.

This clonotype was recorded at least ten times. The rearrangement uses TRBV27 and TRBJ2-7; D may match TRBD1 or TRBD2 (5 bases each). CDR3 length: 14 residues. Germline CDR1 and CDR2: MNHEY and SMNVEV (reference sequence). Deletions cut 3 bases from V and 3 bases from J, with 12 bases between. CDR3 amino acids: CASSLTAGSYEQYF. CDR3 DNA: TGTGCCAGCAGTTTGACGGCAGGGAGCTACGAGCAGTACTTC.

The V call is TRBV25-1, the J call TRBJ2-5; 8 bases are shared with TRBD1. The V gene end was trimmed by 1 base and the J gene end by 5 bases; junction bases not matched to a gene: 3. CDR1 is MGHDK, CDR2 SYGVNS, per germline. This CDR3 comprises 14 residues. The CDR3 region is CASSESGDRETQYF. CDR3 DNA sequence: TGTGCCAGCAGTGAATCAGGGGACAGGGAGACCCAGTACTTC.

The V gene is TRBV9, the J gene TRBJ2-7; D is possibly TRBD2 (6 bases). CDR1 and CDR2 (germline): SGDLS, YYNGEE. The CDR3 covers 16 residues. V lost 0 bases and J lost 2, with 15 bases in between. The CDR3 region has the DNA TGTGCCAGCAGCGTAGGCCCGGGAGACGGGACCTACGAGCAGTACTTC. It yields the protein CASSVGPGDGTYEQYF.

V is TRBV5-5 and J is TRBJ1-2, with 9 bases identical to TRBD1. CDR1 is SGHKS and CDR2 is YYEKEE in the germline V gene (reference sequence). The trim removed 2 bases at V and 8 bases at J, leaving 7 bases unmatched. This CDR3 is built from 14 residues. The DNA of the CDR3 is TGTGCCAGCAGCTTTATCGGGACAGGGATCGGCTACACCTTC. Amino acid sequence: CASSFIGTGIGYTF.